The 31 T cell receptor beta chains reported below all come from one sample, sequenced in a study of beta chain features in type 1 diabetes. TCRB transcripts that were expressed got sequenced, as all of the isolated RNA had been reverse transcribed. Libraries were prepared by immunoSEQ multiplex PCR; TCRdb keeps only in-frame clonotypes and omits some of them. Of approximately 110,000 clones listed, approximately 39% are singletons. Sequenced material: stem cell memory CD4+ T cells from blood. These receptors were collected from a woman under 30 in good health.

This clone was recorded a few times. The chain's CDR3 is CASSLGVAGGIYNEQFF. As DNA, the CDR3 is TGTGCCAGCAGCCTCGGGGTAGCGGGAGGAATCTACAATGAGCAGTTCTTC. The chain has TRBV11-2 and TRBJ2-1; 10 positions agree with TRBD2. Germline trimming cut 5 bases from V and 3 bases from J; bases unmatched to any gene: 10. The CDR3 is 17 residues long. In germline, CDR1 is SGHAT, CDR2 FQNNGV.

The chain has TRBV11-1 and TRBJ2-3; 13 positions match TRBD2. Trimming cost V 5 bases and J 6 bases; bases outside gene matches: 5. The CDR3 consists of 15 residues. Germline lookup yields CDR1 SGHAT and CDR2 FQDESV (reference sequence). CDR3 sequence (DNA): TGTGCCAGCAGCGGGGGACTAGCGGGAAGCGATACGCAGTATTTT. It is translated as CASSGGLAGSDTQYF.

The CDR3 region is CASSYSYGSNQPQHF. The CDR3 region has the DNA TGTGCCAGCAGTTACTCTTACGGGAGCAATCAGCCCCAGCATTTT. The rearrangement links TRBV6-5 to TRBJ1-5; D ambiguous. The germline V gene encodes CDR1 MNHEY and CDR2 SVGAGI. This CDR3 has 15 amino acids. V was shortened by 0 bases and J by 1 base, with 7 bases between the two germline ends.

This sequence joins TRBV6-5 and TRBJ1-2; 7 nucleotides align to TRBD1. This CDR3 comprises 15 residues. Trimming at V came to 6 bases and at J to 4 bases, leaving 11 bases not matched to a gene. Looked up from germline, CDR1 is MNHEY and CDR2 is SVGAGI. The CDR3 sequence: CASRPDRALGYGYTF. The CDR3 nucleotides are TGTGCCAGCAGACCAGACAGGGCCCTAGGCTATGGCTACACCTTC.

V usage is TRBV7-3 and J usage is TRBJ2-5; 8 positions match TRBD2. The CDR3 runs to 15 residues. CDR1 is SGHTA and CDR2 is FQGTGA in the germline V gene. Trimming cost V 5 bases and J 2 bases; bases outside gene matches: 7. The CDR3: CASSPTSGGQETQYF. CDR3 in DNA: TGTGCCAGCAGCCCAACGAGCGGGGGACAAGAGACCCAGTACTTC.

This clone has only a few counts. This rearrangement joins TRBV4-3 to TRBJ1-5; 7 bases fit TRBD1. CDR3 length equals 17 residues. The germline V gene has CDR1 LGHNA and CDR2 YSLEER. J was trimmed by 2 bases and V by 0 bases; bases with no gene match: 7. The CDR3 protein is CASSQDQGGPGNQPQHF. The CDR3 DNA sequence: TGCGCCAGCAGCCAAGATCAGGGGGGACCGGGCAATCAGCCCCAGCATTTT.

The chain has TRBV27 and TRBJ1-5, with D possibly TRBD1 on 5 matching bases. CDR1 and CDR2 from the germline V gene are MNHEY and SMNVEV (reference sequence). V was clipped by 3 bases and J by 2 bases, with 8 bases between them. CDR3 length equals 14 residues. In DNA, the CDR3 is TGTGCCAGCAGTTTCGGACAAGGCAATCAGCCCCAGCATTTT. Translated: CASSFGQGNQPQHF.

This clone showed up just a few times. The rearrangement joins TRBV7-2 to TRBJ1-1; D not resolved. Trimming took 1 base from V and 4 from J, leaving 10 bases between them. CDR1 SGHTA and CDR2 FQGNSA come from the germline V gene. The CDR3 loop spans 14 amino acids. The CDR3 is CASSLGGAGTEAFF. CDR3 nucleotide sequence: TGTGCCAGCAGCTTAGGAGGAGCGGGCACTGAAGCTTTCTTT.

There are a few counts of this clone. This rearrangement joins TRBV7-2 to TRBJ1-2; 8 positions match TRBD1. CDR3 length: 15 residues. Germline CDR1 reads SGHTA; CDR2 reads FQGNSA. V trimming: 4 bases; J trimming: 4 bases; junction bases outside the gene matches: 8. The CDR3 is CASSSRQGLGYGYTF. CDR3 bases: TGTGCCAGCAGCTCTCGACAGGGGTTAGGCTATGGCTACACCTTC.

A few counts support this clone. This chain joins TRBV7-2 and TRBJ2-1, with 7 nucleotides matching TRBD2. CDR3 length equals 17 residues. Looked up from germline, CDR1 is SGHTA and CDR2 is FQGNSA. V was pared by 1 base and J by 1 base, with 7 bases of the junction left unmatched. CDR3 sequence reads: CASSLVGASGSYNEQFF. The CDR3 nucleotides read TGTGCCAGCAGCTTAGTCGGCGCTAGCGGATCCTACAATGAGCAGTTCTTC.

The chain has TRBV15 and TRBJ2-1, with 8 bases fitting TRBD2. The V and J ends lost 1 base and 9 bases, in that order; junction bases with no gene match: 5. The CDR3 is made up of 14 amino acids. Germline V gene sequence: CDR1 LNHNV, CDR2 YYDKDF (reference sequence). CDR3 protein: CATSRGLAGLEQFF. Here the CDR3 DNA reads TGTGCCACCAGCAGAGGCCTAGCGGGCCTTGAGCAGTTCTTC.

The V gene is TRBV30, the J gene TRBJ2-7; 12 positions agree with TRBD2. Germline loops: CDR1 GTSNPN, CDR2 SVGIG (reference sequence). The CDR3 totals 14 residues. Germline trimming cut 2 bases from V and 4 bases from J; bases unmatched to any gene: 3. The CDR3 sequence: CAWSRTSGVYEQYF. Written as DNA, the CDR3 is TGTGCCTGGAGTAGGACTAGCGGGGTTTACGAGCAGTACTTC.

This clone turned up a few times. V and J are TRBV7-3 and TRBJ2-2; the match to TRBD1 covers 8 bases. The junction had 1 base not matched to a gene; V was cut back by 4 bases and J by 3 bases. Germline V gene lookup returns CDR1 SGHTA and CDR2 FQGTGA. The CDR3 is 14 residues long. The CDR3 DNA sequence: TGTGCCAGCAGCTGGACAGGGTACACCGGGGAGCTGTTTTTT. Protein product: CASSWTGYTGELFF.

This sequence joins TRBV6-6 and TRBJ1-1, with TRBD1 as a possible D gene (5 bases). Trimming took 7 bases from V and 8 from J, leaving 14 bases between them. The germline V gene encodes CDR1 MNHNY and CDR2 SVGAGI (reference sequence). The CDR3 is 12 residues long. The CDR3 bases are TGTGCCAGCACCGGACAAAATAAGGAAGCTTTCTTT. Translated, it gives CASTGQNKEAFF.

The rearrangement uses TRBV4-1 and TRBJ1-5; TRBD1 is a possible D gene (6 bases). Trimming removed 2 bases at V and 9 bases at J, with 20 bases between. The CDR3 runs to 16 residues. CDR1 is MGHRA, CDR2 YSYEKL, per germline. CDR3 region: CASSQRADSPIRPQHF. DNA for the CDR3: TGCGCCAGCAGCCAACGTGCGGACAGCCCAATTAGGCCCCAGCATTTT.

The rearrangement joins TRBV5-4 to TRBJ2-7, with 13 nucleotides matching TRBD2. This CDR3 is built from 16 residues. Germline trimming cut 4 bases from V and 3 bases from J; bases unmatched to any gene: 7. The germline gives CDR1 SGHNT, CDR2 YYREEE (reference sequence). The DNA of the CDR3 is TGTGCCAGCAGCCGCGGGACTAGCGGGGACTACTACGAGCAGTACTTC. It encodes CASSRGTSGDYYEQYF.

V usage is TRBV5-4 and J usage is TRBJ2-1, with 11 bases aligning to TRBD2. The CDR3 totals 15 residues. Germline V gene sequence: CDR1 SGHNT, CDR2 YYREEE (reference sequence). V lost 8 bases to trimming and J lost 5 bases; unmatched junction nucleotides: 9. This CDR3 reads CASLPPGLADNEQFF. The CDR3 region has the DNA TGTGCCAGTTTGCCCCCGGGACTAGCGGACAATGAGCAGTTCTTC.

The genes are TRBV6-5 and TRBJ1-5; no definite D call. Per the germline V gene, CDR1 is MNHEY and CDR2 is SVGAGI. The CDR3 sequence is 12 residues long. V dropped 5 bases and J dropped 4 bases, with 6 bases sitting between them. The CDR3 bases are TGTGCCAGCAGTGAGCCTAATCAGCCCCAGCATTTT. This gives the protein CASSEPNQPQHF.

The chain combines TRBV6-5 with TRBJ1-2; D is perhaps TRBD1 (5 bases). Germline assignment: CDR1 MNHEY and CDR2 SVGAGI. CDR3 length: 12 amino acids. With 6 bases removed from V and 1 base from J, the gap between germline ends came to 6 bases. CDR3 in amino acids: CASRGLNYGYTF. The CDR3 DNA reads TGTGCCAGCAGGGGGCTTAACTATGGCTACACCTTC.

This clone was seen a handful of times. This chain connects TRBV5-6 to TRBJ2-5; D ambiguous. Trimming pared 0 bases from V and 2 bases from J, leaving 11 bases between. Germline lookup yields CDR1 SGHDT and CDR2 YYEEEE. The CDR3 spans 15 residues. For the CDR3, the DNA is TGTGCCAGCAGCTTGGCCTGGCAGCGACAAGAGACCCAGTACTTC. Amino acid sequence: CASSLAWQRQETQYF.

There are a few counts of this clone. In DNA, the CDR3 is TGTGCCAGCACCCAGGGGGTTGATCAGCCCCAGCATTTT. As protein: CASTQGVDQPQHF. The chain is built from TRBV7-9 and TRBJ1-5; 7 bases align to TRBD1. The ends lost 7 bases at V and 5 bases at J; junction bases unmatched: 5. Germline CDR1 reads SEHNR; CDR2 reads FQNEAQ (reference sequence). This CDR3 has 13 residues.

V gene TRBV28 combines with J gene TRBJ1-5, with TRBD1 matching over 10 bases. Per the germline V gene, CDR1 is MDHEN and CDR2 is SYDVKM. The V gene end was trimmed by 3 bases and the J gene end by 5 bases; junction bases not matched to a gene: 4. The CDR3 totals 15 residues. The CDR3 reads CASSFRQGAYQPQHF. Here the CDR3 DNA reads TGTGCCAGCAGTTTTAGACAGGGGGCATATCAGCCCCAGCATTTT.

V gene TRBV19 combines with J gene TRBJ2-5; TRBD1 aligns across 8 bases. Germline V CDR1 and CDR2: LNHDA, SQIVND (reference sequence). The CDR3 consists of 15 residues. Trimming took 3 bases from V and 4 from J; bases not matched to a gene: 7. The CDR3 spells CASSITGGRGETQYF. CDR3 in DNA: TGTGCCAGTAGTATTACAGGGGGTCGAGGAGAGACCCAGTACTTC.

This chain links TRBV7-3 with TRBJ2-1; 7 positions match TRBD1. Germline-derived CDR1 and CDR2 are SGHTA and FQGTGA. This CDR3 region has 17 residues. V lost 4 bases to trimming and J lost 4 bases; unmatched junction nucleotides: 13. The CDR3 nucleotides read TGTGCCAGCAGCTCCCCCCGCAGTGGGACAGCGTACAATGAGCAGTTCTTC. It codes for CASSSPRSGTAYNEQFF.

This chain links TRBV30 with TRBJ1-1; TRBD1 matches at 8 bases. The J segment lost 11 bases and the V segment lost 7 bases, leaving 6 bases of the junction unmatched. This CDR3 is 10 amino acids long. Per germline, CDR1 GTSNPN and CDR2 SVGIG (reference sequence). The CDR3 DNA sequence: TGTGCCTCCATGACAGGGGTGGCTTTCTTT. It codes for CASMTGVAFF.

This clone was observed many times. V is TRBV30 and J is TRBJ2-1, with D unclear. Deletions cut 3 bases from V and 2 bases from J, with 8 bases between. The CDR3 extends over 13 amino acids. Germline-derived CDR1 and CDR2 are GTSNPN and SVGIG (reference sequence). The DNA of the CDR3 is TGTGCCTGGAGGAGGCTCACCTACAATGAGCAGTTCTTC. This gives the protein CAWRRLTYNEQFF.

The rearrangement joins TRBV28 to TRBJ2-7; 7 nucleotides align to TRBD1. The junction had 4 bases not matched to a gene; V was cut back by 6 bases and J by 2 bases. CDR1 MDHEN and CDR2 SYDVKM come from the germline V gene. This CDR3 spans 13 amino acids. For the CDR3, the DNA is TGTGCCAGCAGGCCGGGACAGACCTACGAGCAGTACTTC. Protein sequence: CASRPGQTYEQYF.

The V call is TRBV6-1, the J call TRBJ2-1; D gene ambiguous. Germline CDR1 and CDR2: MNHNS and SASEGT. Trimming took off 4 bases at V and 8 bases at J, with 9 bases between the two ends. The CDR3 runs to 12 residues. CDR3 residues: CASSGSRYEQFF. The DNA of the CDR3 is TGTGCCAGCAGTGGCTCTAGATATGAGCAGTTCTTC.

The CDR3 nucleotides are TGCGCCAGCAGCTTGGGCACCAGGGTCGATGAGCAGTTCTTC. Its protein is CASSLGTRVDEQFF. The chain recombines TRBV5-1 with TRBJ2-1; D is possibly TRBD1 (5 bases). Germline V gene data show CDR1 as SGHRS and CDR2 as YFSETQ. The CDR3 has 14 residues. V shed 0 bases and J shed 8 bases, with 12 bases lying between them.

This rearrangement joins TRBV14 to TRBJ2-3; TRBD1 agrees at 11 bases. The CDR3 runs 16 residues. V shed 5 bases, J shed 4 bases, and the junction held 8 bases outside the gene matches. Germline V gives CDR1 SGHDN, CDR2 FVKESK. CDR3 residues: CASSAWTGGSPDTQYF. The CDR3 region has the DNA TGTGCCAGCAGCGCCTGGACAGGGGGCAGCCCAGATACGCAGTATTTT.

This clone was detected a few times. The rearrangement uses TRBV6-6 and TRBJ2-7, with a possible D match to TRBD2 (5 bases). The CDR3 has 13 residues. Germline V CDR1 and CDR2: MNHNY, SVGAGI (reference sequence). V was shortened by 7 bases and J by 3 bases, with 13 bases between the two germline ends. This CDR3 is CASTLAGGYEQYF. The CDR3 nucleotides read TGTGCCAGCACCCTCGCGGGCGGCTACGAGCAGTACTTC.